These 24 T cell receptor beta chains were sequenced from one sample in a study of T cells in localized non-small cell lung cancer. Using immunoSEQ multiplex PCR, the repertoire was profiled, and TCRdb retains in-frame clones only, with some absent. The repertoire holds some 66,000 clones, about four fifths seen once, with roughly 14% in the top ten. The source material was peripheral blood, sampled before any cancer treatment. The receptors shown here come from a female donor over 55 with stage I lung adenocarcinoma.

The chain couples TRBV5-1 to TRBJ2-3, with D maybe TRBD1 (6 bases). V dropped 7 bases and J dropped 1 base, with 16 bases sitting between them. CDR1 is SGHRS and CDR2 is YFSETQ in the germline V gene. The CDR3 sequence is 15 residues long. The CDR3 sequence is CASQSVAGGTDTQYF. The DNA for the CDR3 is TGCGCCAGCCAATCGGTGGCAGGGGGCACAGATACGCAGTATTTT.

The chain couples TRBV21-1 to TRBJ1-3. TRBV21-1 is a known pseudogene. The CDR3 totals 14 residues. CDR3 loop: CASITEPSGNTIYF. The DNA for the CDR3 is TGTGCCAGCATCACGGAACCCTCTGGAAACACCATATATTTT.

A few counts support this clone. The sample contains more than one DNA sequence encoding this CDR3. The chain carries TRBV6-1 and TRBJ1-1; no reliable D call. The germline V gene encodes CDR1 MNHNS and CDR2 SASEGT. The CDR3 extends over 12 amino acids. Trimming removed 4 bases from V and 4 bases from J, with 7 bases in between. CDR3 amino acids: CASSGRLTEAFF. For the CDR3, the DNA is TGTGCCAGCAGTGGGCGTCTCACTGAAGCTTTCTTT.

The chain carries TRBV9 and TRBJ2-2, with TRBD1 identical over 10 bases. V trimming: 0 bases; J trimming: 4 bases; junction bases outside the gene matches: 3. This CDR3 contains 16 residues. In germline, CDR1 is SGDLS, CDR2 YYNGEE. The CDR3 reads CASSVVGTGVTGELFF. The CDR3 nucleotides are TGTGCCAGCAGCGTAGTGGGGACAGGGGTCACCGGGGAGCTGTTTTTT.

CDR3: CASSAGTGGEAFF. Here the CDR3 DNA reads TGTGCCAGCAGCGCCGGGACAGGGGGAGAAGCTTTCTTT. This chain uses TRBV7-3 with TRBJ1-1; 11 bases are shared with TRBD1. The J segment lost 8 bases and the V segment lost 5 bases, leaving 4 bases of the junction unmatched. This CDR3 spans 13 amino acids. The germline gives CDR1 SGHTA, CDR2 FQGTGA. The full variable domain, with the rest looked up from reference TRBV7-3 and TRBJ1-1, is GAGVSQTPSNKVTEKGKYVELRCDPISGHTALYWYRQSLGQGPEFLIYFQGTGAADDSGLPNDRFFAVRPEGSVSTLKIQRTERGDSAVYLCASSAGTGGEAFFGQGTRLTVV.

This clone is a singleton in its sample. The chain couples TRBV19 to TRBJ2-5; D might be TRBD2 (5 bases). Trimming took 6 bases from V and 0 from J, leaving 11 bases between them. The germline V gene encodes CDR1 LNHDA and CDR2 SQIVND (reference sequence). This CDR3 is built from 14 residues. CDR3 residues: CASREQRYQETQYF. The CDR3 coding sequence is TGTGCCAGTAGGGAACAGCGGTACCAAGAGACCCAGTACTTC.

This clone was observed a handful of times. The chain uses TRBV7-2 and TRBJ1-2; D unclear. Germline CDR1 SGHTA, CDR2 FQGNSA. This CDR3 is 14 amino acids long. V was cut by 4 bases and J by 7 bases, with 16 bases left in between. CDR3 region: CASSSSRQGTGYTF. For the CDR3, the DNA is TGTGCCAGCAGCTCCTCCCGACAAGGTACTGGCTACACCTTC.

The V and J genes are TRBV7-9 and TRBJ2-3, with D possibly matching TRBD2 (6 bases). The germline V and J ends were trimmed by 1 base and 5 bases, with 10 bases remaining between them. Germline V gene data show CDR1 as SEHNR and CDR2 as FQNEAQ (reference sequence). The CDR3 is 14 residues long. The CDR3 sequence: CASSLGTTKDTQYF. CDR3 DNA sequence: TGTGCCAGCAGCTTAGGGACTACTAAAGATACGCAGTATTTT.

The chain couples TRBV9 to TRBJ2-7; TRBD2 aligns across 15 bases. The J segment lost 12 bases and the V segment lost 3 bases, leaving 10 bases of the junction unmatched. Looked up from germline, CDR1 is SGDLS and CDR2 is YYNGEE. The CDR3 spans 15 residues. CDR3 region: CASSALGLAGGPLYF. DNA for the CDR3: TGTGCCAGCAGCGCTCTCGGACTAGCGGGGGGGCCTCTGTACTTC.

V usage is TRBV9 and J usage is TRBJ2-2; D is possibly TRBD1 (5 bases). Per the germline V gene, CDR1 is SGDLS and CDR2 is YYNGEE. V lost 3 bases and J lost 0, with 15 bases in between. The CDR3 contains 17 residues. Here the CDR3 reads CASSDPSDTANTGELFF. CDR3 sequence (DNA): TGTGCCAGCAGCGACCCTTCGGACACGGCGAACACCGGGGAGCTGTTTTTT.

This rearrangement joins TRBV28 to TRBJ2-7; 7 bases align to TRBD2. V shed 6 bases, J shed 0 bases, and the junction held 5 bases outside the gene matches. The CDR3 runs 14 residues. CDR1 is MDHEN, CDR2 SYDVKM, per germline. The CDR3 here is CASSRAGTSYEQYF. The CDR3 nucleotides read TGTGCCAGCAGCCGAGCGGGAACCTCCTACGAGCAGTACTTC.

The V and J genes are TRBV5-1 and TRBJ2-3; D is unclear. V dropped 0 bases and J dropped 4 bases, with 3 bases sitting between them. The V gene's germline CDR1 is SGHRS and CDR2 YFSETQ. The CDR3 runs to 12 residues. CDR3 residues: CASSLAADTQYF. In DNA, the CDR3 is TGCGCCAGCAGCTTGGCAGCAGATACGCAGTATTTT. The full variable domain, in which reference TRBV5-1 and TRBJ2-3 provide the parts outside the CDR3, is KAGVTQTPRYLIKTRGQQVTLSCSPISGHRSVSWYQQTPGQGLQFLFEYFSETQRNKGNFPGRFSGRQFSNSRSEMNVSTLELGDSALYLCASSLAADTQYFGPGTRLTVL.

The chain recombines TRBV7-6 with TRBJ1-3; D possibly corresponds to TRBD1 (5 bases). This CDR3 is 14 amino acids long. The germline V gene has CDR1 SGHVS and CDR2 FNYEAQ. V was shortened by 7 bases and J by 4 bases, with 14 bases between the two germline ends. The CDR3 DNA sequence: TGTGCCAGCATTCCCGGGACGACAGGAAACACCATATATTTT. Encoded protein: CASIPGTTGNTIYF.

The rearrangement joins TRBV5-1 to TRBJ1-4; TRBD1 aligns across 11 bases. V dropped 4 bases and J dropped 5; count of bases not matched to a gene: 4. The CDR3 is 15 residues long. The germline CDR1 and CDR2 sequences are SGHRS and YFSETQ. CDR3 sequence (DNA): TGCGCCAGCAGCCACGGACAGGGGGCGAATGAAAAACTGTTTTTT. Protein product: CASSHGQGANEKLFF.

CDR3 sequence (DNA): TGTGCCAGCAGCCAACGGGTCACCCAGTACTTC. This gives the protein CASSQRVTQYF. The chain employs TRBV14 and TRBJ2-5; no definite D call. Trimming removed 2 bases at V and 8 bases at J, with 6 bases between. Germline CDR1 and CDR2: SGHDN and FVKESK. The CDR3 contains 11 residues. Full variable domain (outside the CDR3, taken from reference TRBV14 and TRBJ2-5): EAGVTQFPSHSVIEKGQTVTLRCDPISGHDNLYWYRRVMGKEIKFLLHFVKESKQDESGMPNNRFLAERTGGTYSTLKVQPAELEDSGVYFCASSQRVTQYFGPGTRLLVL.

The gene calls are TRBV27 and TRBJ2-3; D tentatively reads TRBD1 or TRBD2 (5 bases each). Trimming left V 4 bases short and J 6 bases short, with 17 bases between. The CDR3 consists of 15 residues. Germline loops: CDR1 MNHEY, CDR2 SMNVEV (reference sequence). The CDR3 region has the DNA TGTGCCAGCAGTTACGCGGGCAGGGTGGTGGATACGCAGTATTTT. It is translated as CASSYAGRVVDTQYF.

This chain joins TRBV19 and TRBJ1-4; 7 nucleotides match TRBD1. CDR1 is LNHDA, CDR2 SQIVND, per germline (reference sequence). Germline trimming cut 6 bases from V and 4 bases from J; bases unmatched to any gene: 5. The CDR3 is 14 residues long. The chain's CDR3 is CASSPGGRNEKLFF. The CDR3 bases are TGTGCCAGTAGCCCAGGGGGTCGTAATGAAAAACTGTTTTTT.

The CDR3 sequence is CASSPDGQPQHF. The CDR3 DNA reads as TGCGCCAGCAGCCCGGACGGTCAGCCCCAGCATTTT. V is TRBV5-1 and J is TRBJ1-5; D remains ambiguous. Trimming stripped 4 bases from V and 6 bases from J, with 8 bases between. The germline CDR1 and CDR2 sequences are SGHRS and YFSETQ. This CDR3 spans 12 amino acids.

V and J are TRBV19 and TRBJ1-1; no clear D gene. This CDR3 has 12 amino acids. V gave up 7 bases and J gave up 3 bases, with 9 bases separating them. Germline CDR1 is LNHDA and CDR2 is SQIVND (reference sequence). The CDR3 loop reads CASNGPYTEAFF. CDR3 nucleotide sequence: TGTGCCAGTAACGGACCCTACACTGAAGCTTTCTTT.

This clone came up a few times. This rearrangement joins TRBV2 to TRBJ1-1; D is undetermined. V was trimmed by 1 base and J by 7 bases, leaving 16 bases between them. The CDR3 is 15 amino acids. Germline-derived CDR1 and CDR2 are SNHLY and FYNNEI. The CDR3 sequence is CASSEEIRGWGEAFF. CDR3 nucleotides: TGTGCCAGCAGTGAAGAGATCCGGGGTTGGGGTGAAGCTTTCTTT. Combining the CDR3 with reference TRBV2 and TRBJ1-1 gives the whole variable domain EPEVTQTPSHQVTQMGQEVILRCVPISNHLYFYWYRQILGQKVEFLVSFYNNEISEKSEIFDDQFSVERPDGSNFTLKIRSTKLEDSAMYFCASSEEIRGWGEAFFGQGTRLTVV.

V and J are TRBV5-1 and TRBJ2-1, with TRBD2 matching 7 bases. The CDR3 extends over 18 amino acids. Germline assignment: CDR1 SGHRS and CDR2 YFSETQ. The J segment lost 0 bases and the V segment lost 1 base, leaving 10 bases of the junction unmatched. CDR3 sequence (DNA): TGCGCCAGCAGCTTGTCCTGGGACTATCAACGCTCCTACAATGAGCAGTTCTTC. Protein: CASSLSWDYQRSYNEQFF.

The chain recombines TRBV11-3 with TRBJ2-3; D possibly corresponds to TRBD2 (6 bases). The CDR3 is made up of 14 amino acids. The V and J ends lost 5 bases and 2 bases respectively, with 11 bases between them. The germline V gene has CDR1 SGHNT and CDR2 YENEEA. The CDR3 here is CASSAGRITDTQYF. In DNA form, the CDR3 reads TGTGCCAGCAGCGCGGGACGGATCACAGATACGCAGTATTTT.

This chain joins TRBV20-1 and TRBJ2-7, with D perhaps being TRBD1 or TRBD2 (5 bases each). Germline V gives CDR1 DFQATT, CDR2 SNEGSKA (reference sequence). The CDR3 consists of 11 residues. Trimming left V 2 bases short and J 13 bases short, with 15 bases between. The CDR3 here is CSARSGTRVYF. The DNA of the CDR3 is TGCAGTGCTAGATCTGGGACGAGGGTTTACTTC.

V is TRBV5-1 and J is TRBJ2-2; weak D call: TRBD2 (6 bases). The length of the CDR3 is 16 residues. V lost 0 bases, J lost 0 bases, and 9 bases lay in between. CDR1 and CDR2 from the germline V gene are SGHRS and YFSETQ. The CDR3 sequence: CASSLVRGTNTGELFF. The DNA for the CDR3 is TGCGCCAGCAGCTTGGTACGGGGGACGAACACCGGGGAGCTGTTTTTT.